This T cell receptor beta chain was recorded in a study of shared clonotypes between healthy human individuals. Between the trimmed V and J ends, which lost 2 bases and 1 base, there was a span of 12 bases. Germline lookup yields CDR1 ENHRY and CDR2 SYGVKD. This CDR3 has 16 amino acids. TCRdb's table, derived via immunoSEQ multiplex PCR, lists solely in-frame clones and lacks some. The table shows some 1,600,000 clones, with under 99% occurring only once. This sequence was found in a man aged 25 to 40 in good health. The sample comprised naive CD4+ T cells sorted from blood. Noted subset: CD45RA+ positively selected. The chain couples TRBV10-3 to TRBJ2-1; possible D gene TRBD2, 5 bases. The CDR3 DNA reads as TGTGCCATCAGTGAGATCGCTAGAGGGTCCTACAATGAGCAGTTCTTC. This encodes CAISEIARGSYNEQFF.